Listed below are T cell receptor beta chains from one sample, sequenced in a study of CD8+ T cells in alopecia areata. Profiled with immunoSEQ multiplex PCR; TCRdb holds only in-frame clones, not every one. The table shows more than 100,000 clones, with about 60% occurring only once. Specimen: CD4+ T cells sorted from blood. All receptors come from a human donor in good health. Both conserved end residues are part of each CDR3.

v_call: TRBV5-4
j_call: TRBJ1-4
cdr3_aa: CASSVRQEANGEKLFF

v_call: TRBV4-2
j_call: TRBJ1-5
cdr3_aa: CASSQDLGQNQPQHF

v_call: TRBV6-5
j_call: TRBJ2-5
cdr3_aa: CASSYGLGETQYF

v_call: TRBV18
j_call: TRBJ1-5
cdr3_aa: CASSPDRWQGEGYNQPQHF

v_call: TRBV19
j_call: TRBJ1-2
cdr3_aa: CASSPRLSYGYTF

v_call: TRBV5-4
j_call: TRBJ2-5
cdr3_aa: CASSSQGAVETQYF

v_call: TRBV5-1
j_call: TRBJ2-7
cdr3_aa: CASSLVGGHSYEQYF

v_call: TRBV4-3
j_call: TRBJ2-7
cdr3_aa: CASSHVWDGPGMSYEQYF

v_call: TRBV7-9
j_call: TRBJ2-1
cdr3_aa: CASSAGTQTREQFF

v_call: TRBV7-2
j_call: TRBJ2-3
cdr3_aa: CASTRGISTDTQYF

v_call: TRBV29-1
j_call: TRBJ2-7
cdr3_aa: CSVEDPNSYEQYF

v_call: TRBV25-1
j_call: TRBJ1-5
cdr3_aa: CASSEATGPEPQHF

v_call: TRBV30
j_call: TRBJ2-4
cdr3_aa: CAWTFGGIQYF

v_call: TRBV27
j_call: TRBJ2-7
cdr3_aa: CASSLLGQGAYEQYF

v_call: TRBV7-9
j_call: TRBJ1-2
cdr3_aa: CASSRPDSNYGYTF

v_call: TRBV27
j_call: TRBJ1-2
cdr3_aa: CASSYRDRAYGYTF

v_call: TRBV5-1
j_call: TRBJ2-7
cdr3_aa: CASSLGIIGDSYEQYF

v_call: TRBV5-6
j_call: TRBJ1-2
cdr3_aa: CASRGQTGALYGYTF

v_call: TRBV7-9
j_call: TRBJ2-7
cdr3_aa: CASNNRDSDKEQYF

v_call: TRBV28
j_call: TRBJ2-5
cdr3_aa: CASQTGTQETQYF

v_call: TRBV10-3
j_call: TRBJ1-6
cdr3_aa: CAIRDAQGYNSPLHF

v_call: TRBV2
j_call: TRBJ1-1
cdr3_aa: CASSMSGGAEAFF

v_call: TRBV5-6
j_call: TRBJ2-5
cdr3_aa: CASSLSPETQYF

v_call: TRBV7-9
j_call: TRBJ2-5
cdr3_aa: CASSHPAGGEETQYF

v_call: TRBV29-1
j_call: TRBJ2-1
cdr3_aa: CSVGQAKGFAYNEQFF

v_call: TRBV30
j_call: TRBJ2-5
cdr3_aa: CAWETSGLETQYF

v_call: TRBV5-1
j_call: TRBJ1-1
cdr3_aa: CASSPDGNTEAFF

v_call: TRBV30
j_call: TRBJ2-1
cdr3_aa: CAWSVPLLRGGKNEQFF

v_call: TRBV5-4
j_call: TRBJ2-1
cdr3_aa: CASSLSQNNEQFF

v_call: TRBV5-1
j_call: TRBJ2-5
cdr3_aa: CASSFGLAETQYF

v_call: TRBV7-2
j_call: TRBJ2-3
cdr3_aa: CASSLVIGGRRNADTQYF

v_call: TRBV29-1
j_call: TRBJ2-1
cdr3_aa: CSAAGTQEQFF

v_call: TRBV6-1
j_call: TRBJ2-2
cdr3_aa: CASRADREVGELFF

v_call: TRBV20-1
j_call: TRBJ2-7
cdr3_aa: CSAGRPYEQYF

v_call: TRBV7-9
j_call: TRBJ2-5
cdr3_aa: CASSGDPGQGETQYF

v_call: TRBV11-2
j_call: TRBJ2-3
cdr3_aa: CASSFPPEEDTQYF

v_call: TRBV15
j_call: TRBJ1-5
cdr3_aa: CATSREGEWVQPQHF

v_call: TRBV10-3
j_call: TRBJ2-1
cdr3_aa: CAIGRPGGNNEQFF

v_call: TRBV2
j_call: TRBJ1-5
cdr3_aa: CASSERSGTQPQHF

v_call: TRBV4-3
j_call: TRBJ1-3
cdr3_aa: CASSQQGFGNTIYF